One sample yielded the 16 T cell receptor beta chains listed below, sequenced in a study of technical replicates of blood from a few donors (dated by TCRdb to 2016 to 2017). Libraries were made using the immunoSEQ multiplex PCR assay. TCRdb re-hosts the immuneACCESS table, in-frame sequences only. Its copies lack some clones; in the studies checked, an unresolved V gene accounts for under half of them, and the cause for the rest is not known. The sample includes 62,000 or so clones, with 80% to 90% observed a single time. Together, the top ten hold around 5.2% of the sample. The specimen sequenced was PBMCs. All receptors come from a human donor in good health. Some clones in this sample may be carry-over from other donors' samples.

V gene TRBV9 combines with J gene TRBJ2-3; 8 bases match TRBD2. CDR1 is SGDLS, CDR2 YYNGEE, per germline. CDR3 length: 17 amino acids. Trimming cost V 2 bases and J 1 base; bases outside gene matches: 9. DNA for the CDR3: TGTGCCAGCAGCGTTAGCCCTACCGGGGGGGGCACAGATACGCAGTATTTT. Amino acid sequence: CASSVSPTGGGTDTQYF.

This rearrangement joins TRBV4-2 to TRBJ1-4, with D tentatively TRBD1 (6 bases). V was pared by 4 bases and J by 6 bases, with 15 bases between. The CDR3 is 15 amino acids. CDR1 LGHNA and CDR2 YNFKEQ come from the germline V gene. CDR3 residues: CASSRREGGDEKLFF. CDR3 DNA sequence: TGTGCCAGCAGCCGCCGGGAGGGGGGAGATGAAAAACTGTTTTTT.

The J gene is TRBJ2-3, the V gene TRBV4-3, with 8 bases identical to TRBD1. Trimming removed 3 bases from V and 2 bases from J; junction bases left unmatched: 4. The CDR3 is made up of 15 amino acids. Per the germline V gene, CDR1 is LGHNA and CDR2 is YSLEER. The CDR3 DNA reads as TGCGCCAGCAGCCAGGACAGGGCGGACACAGATACGCAGTATTTT. It specifies CASSQDRADTDTQYF.

The V call is TRBV18, the J call TRBJ2-6, with 7 bases matching TRBD2. The CDR3 extends over 18 amino acids. In germline, CDR1 is KGHSH, CDR2 LQKENI. V lost 2 bases and J lost 0; bases outside the gene matches: 7. CDR3 loop: CASSPISGGLSGANVLTF. The CDR3 nucleotides are TGTGCCAGCTCACCAATTTCGGGGGGACTCTCTGGGGCCAACGTCCTGACTTTC. Full variable domain (rest looked up from reference TRBV18 and TRBJ2-6): NAGVMQNPRHLVRRRGQEARLRCSPMKGHSHVYWYRQLPEEGLKFMVYLQKENIIDESGMPKERFSAEFPKEGPSILRIQQVVRGDSAAYFCASSPISGGLSGANVLTFGAGSRLTVL.

The CDR3 nucleotides are TGTGCCAGCAGCGTTGGGACAGGGGGCCTTGGGAACATTCAGTACTTC. Its translation: CASSVGTGGLGNIQYF. This chain connects TRBV5-4 to TRBJ2-4; 12 bases match TRBD1. CDR1 and CDR2 from the germline V gene are SGHNT and YYREEE (reference sequence). This CDR3 is built from 16 residues. V was clipped by 4 bases and J by 7 bases; unmatched bases: 9.

The genes are TRBV18 and TRBJ1-2; D is undetermined. Germline V CDR1 and CDR2: KGHSH, LQKENI. Trimming took 0 bases from V and 8 from J, leaving 13 bases between them. This CDR3 is 14 amino acids long. This chain's CDR3 is CASSPPVRAGGYTF. Written as DNA, the CDR3 is TGTGCCAGCTCACCACCGGTCCGCGCAGGCGGCTACACCTTC.

The genes are TRBV11-2 and TRBJ2-1, with D perhaps TRBD2 (6 bases). The germline CDR1 and CDR2 sequences are SGHAT and FQNNGV. This CDR3 region has 14 residues. V dropped 3 bases and J dropped 0 bases, with 6 bases sitting between them. The DNA of the CDR3 is TGTGCCAGCAGCTTTAGCGGCTCCTACAATGAGCAGTTCTTC. This encodes CASSFSGSYNEQFF.

The rearrangement joins TRBV13 to TRBJ2-7; 10 bases map to TRBD2. Trimming cost V 7 bases and J 7 bases; bases outside gene matches: 13. Germline-derived CDR1 and CDR2 are PRHDT and FYEKMQ (reference sequence). The CDR3 sequence is 15 residues long. Here the CDR3 DNA reads TGTGCCAGCATCAAATACCTAGCGGGAGCAGTTGAGCAGTACTTC. Encoded protein: CASIKYLAGAVEQYF.

The J gene is TRBJ2-2, the V gene TRBV7-6, with a weak D call TRBD1 (6 bases). The length of the CDR3 is 18 residues. CDR1 is SGHVS, CDR2 FNYEAQ, per germline. V was clipped by 1 base and J by 1 base, with 16 bases between them. The CDR3 here is CASSLVFRTAVNTGELFF. CDR3 DNA: TGTGCCAGCAGCTTAGTCTTCAGGACAGCTGTGAACACCGGGGAGCTGTTTTTT. The full variable domain, in which reference TRBV7-6 and TRBJ2-2 provide the parts outside the CDR3, is GAGVSQSPRYKVTKRGQDVALRCDPISGHVSLYWYRQALGQGPEFLTYFNYEAQQDKSGLPNDRFSAERPEGSISTLTIQRTEQRDSAMYRCASSLVFRTAVNTGELFFGEGSRLTVL.

The chain is built from TRBV14 and TRBJ2-1; 7 bases fit TRBD2. The CDR3 extends over 16 amino acids. The V gene end was trimmed by 1 base and the J gene end by 4 bases; junction bases not matched to a gene: 7. In germline, CDR1 is SGHDN, CDR2 FVKESK. CDR3: CASSQVGGSSYNEQFF. The CDR3 coding sequence is TGTGCCAGCAGCCAAGTCGGCGGGAGTTCTTACAATGAGCAGTTCTTC.

The genes are TRBV7-2 and TRBJ2-1, with TRBD2 matching 13 bases. Trimming removed 2 bases from V and 6 bases from J; junction bases left unmatched: 10. The CDR3 loop spans 18 amino acids. Germline values: CDR1 SGHTA, CDR2 FQGNSA. CDR3 nucleotides: TGTGCCAGCAGCTTATTAACGACTAGCGGGAGGCATGGCAATGAGCAGTTCTTC. Its protein product is CASSLLTTSGRHGNEQFF. Using reference TRBV7-2 and TRBJ2-1 for the parts outside the CDR3, the full variable domain is GAGVSQSPSNKVTEKGKDVELRCDPISGHTALYWYRQSLGQGLEFLIYFQGNSAPDKSGLPSDRFSAERTGGSVSTLTIQRTQQEDSAVYLCASSLLTTSGRHGNEQFFGPGTRLTVL.

The V gene is TRBV7-2, the J gene TRBJ2-7; TRBD2 matches at 8 bases. CDR3 length: 15 amino acids. V was clipped by 0 bases and J by 6 bases; unmatched bases: 7. CDR1 SGHTA and CDR2 FQGNSA come from the germline V gene. For the CDR3, the DNA is TGTGCCAGCAGCTTAGCAGGAGCGGGGGCCAGCGAGCAGTACTTC. The encoded protein is CASSLAGAGASEQYF.

The chain combines TRBV4-3 with TRBJ2-3; D is perhaps TRBD2 (7 bases). V was trimmed by 1 base and J by 0 bases, leaving 11 bases between them. Germline V gene lookup returns CDR1 LGHNA and CDR2 YSLEER. This CDR3 comprises 16 residues. CDR3 coding DNA: TGCGCCAGCAGCCAAGGCCGGGGGGCTAGCACAGATACGCAGTATTTT. It codes for CASSQGRGASTDTQYF.

The V call is TRBV10-3, the J call TRBJ1-1; a weak D match, TRBD1 (6 bases). Germline CDR1 is ENHRY and CDR2 is SYGVKD. Trimming pared 7 bases from V and 1 base from J, leaving 10 bases between. The CDR3 extends over 13 amino acids. CDR3 in amino acids: CAIMGAKNTEAFF. CDR3 nucleotide sequence: TGTGCCATCATGGGGGCTAAGAACACTGAAGCTTTCTTT.

The chain joins TRBV6-1 to TRBJ1-1; no clear D gene. The CDR3 covers 12 residues. Germline CDR1 MNHNS, CDR2 SASEGT. V lost 6 bases, J lost 7 bases, and 12 bases lay in between. The DNA for the CDR3 is TGTGCCAGCAGGGCCGCCTCCTTTGAAGCTTTCTTT. Translation gives CASRAASFEAFF.

This rearrangement joins TRBV18 to TRBJ2-7; D is perhaps TRBD2 (6 bases). Germline CDR1 reads KGHSH; CDR2 reads LQKENI. V gave up 6 bases and J gave up 7 bases, with 10 bases separating them. The length of the CDR3 is 11 residues. The CDR3, as DNA: TGTGCCAGCTCCCCCGGGGGAGAGCAGTACTTC. It codes for CASSPGGEQYF.